These T cell receptor beta chains were read from a single sample in a study of T cell responses to AZD1222 COVID-19 vaccine. Libraries were prepared by immunoSEQ multiplex PCR; TCRdb keeps only in-frame clonotypes and omits some of them. This sample has some 200,000 clones, with about 93% found just once. Sample: peripheral blood, taken 28 days after the second AZD1222 dose. These receptors all stem from an adult who received the AZD1222 COVID-19 vaccine. The CDR3 runs from the conserved cysteine through the conserved F or W. D genes are given only for firm matches. Some rows have no size entry. The others give once, few or many, or a class for an expanded clone.

J,size,D,V,CDR3,DNA
TRBJ2-1,.,TRBD1,TRBV6-5,CASRLWDSSYNEQFF,TGTGCCAGCAGGCTGTGGGACAGCTCCTACAATGAGCAGTTCTTC
TRBJ1-2,.,.,TRBV3-1/TRBV3-2,CASSQERIWQRANYGYTF,TGTGCCAGCAGCCAAGAACGGATTTGGCAGCGAGCTAACTATGGCTACACCTTC
TRBJ1-5,.,.,TRBV20-1,CSASGGGRSNQPQHF,TGCAGTGCTAGTGGGGGCGGGAGGAGCAATCAGCCCCAGCATTTT
TRBJ1-5,.,.,TRBV10-1,CASIGRVDQPQHF,TGCGCCAGCATCGGCAGGGTCGATCAGCCCCAGCATTTT
TRBJ2-7,.,.,TRBV6-2/TRBV6-3,CASSYASGYEQYF,TGTGCCAGCAGTTACGCGTCAGGCTACGAGCAGTACTTC
TRBJ1-6,.,.,TRBV6-2/TRBV6-3,CASSLRGHLGSPLHF,TGTGCCAGCAGCCTTAGAGGACACTTGGGCTCACCCCTCCACTTT
TRBJ1-2,.,.,TRBV27,CASSSPGVGLLGYTF,TGTGCCAGCAGTTCCCCGGGTGTAGGGCTATTGGGCTACACCTTC
TRBJ2-5,.,TRBD1,TRBV19,CASSIGGQGARETQYF,TGTGCCAGTAGTATAGGGGGGCAGGGGGCAAGGGAGACCCAGTACTTC
TRBJ2-7,few,.,TRBV7-8,CASSFGELYEQYF,TGTGCCAGCAGCTTCGGGGAACTCTACGAGCAGTACTTC
TRBJ2-3,.,.,TRBV4-2,CASSQVAPSTDTQYF,TGTGCCAGCAGCCAAGTAGCACCTAGCACAGATACGCAGTATTTT
TRBJ1-2,.,TRBD1,TRBV4-2,CASSQALTGGLEVNYGYTF,TGTGCCAGCAGCCAAGCCTTGACAGGGGGCCTGGAAGTGAACTATGGCTACACCTTC
TRBJ2-5,.,.,TRBV18,CASSSAAQETQYF,TGTGCCAGCTCCTCAGCGGCCCAAGAGACCCAGTACTTC
TRBJ1-2,.,.,TRBV24-1,CATSEGVEQGYTF,TGTGCCACCAGTGAAGGGGTCGAACAGGGCTACACCTTC
TRBJ1-3,.,.,TRBV7-2,CASSLQGNTIYF,TGTGCCAGCAGCTTGCAGGGAAACACCATATATTTT
TRBJ1-5,.,TRBD1,TRBV27,CASRGTGVSQPQHF,TGTGCCAGCAGGGGGACAGGGGTGAGTCAGCCCCAGCATTTT
TRBJ1-6,.,.,TRBV3-1/TRBV3-2,CASSQDGVYNSPLHF,TGTGCCAGCAGCCAAGATGGGGTCTATAATTCACCCCTCCACTTT
TRBJ2-1,few,TRBD1,TRBV5-1,CASSSYRGNNEQFF,TGCGCCAGCAGCTCCTACAGGGGGAACAATGAGCAGTTCTTC
TRBJ1-4,.,TRBD1,TRBV9,CASSGQGALNEKLFF,TGTGCCAGCAGCGGTCAGGGGGCGCTGAATGAAAAACTGTTTTTT
TRBJ2-1,.,.,TRBV9,CASSQGPDNYNEQFF,TGTGCCAGCAGCCAGGGGCCGGACAACTACAATGAGCAGTTCTTC
TRBJ2-3,.,TRBD1,TRBV5-8,CASSFGVNRGDTQYF,TGTGCCAGCAGCTTTGGCGTGAACAGGGGGGATACGCAGTATTTT
TRBJ1-1,.,TRBD1,TRBV18,CASSLGQMNTEAFF,TGTGCCAGCTCACTGGGACAGATGAACACTGAAGCTTTCTTT
TRBJ1-2,once,.,TRBV4-1,CASSQELGTLNYGYTF,TGCGCCAGCAGCCAAGAACTCGGCACCCTAAACTATGGCTACACCTTC
TRBJ1-3,.,.,TRBV15,CATSRDPTAAGNTIYF,TGTGCCACCAGCAGAGATCCTACGGCGGCTGGAAACACCATATATTTT
TRBJ1-6,.,TRBD1,TRBV6-5,CASSYGGTAKWALHF,TGTGCCAGCAGTTACGGCGGGACAGCAAAATGGGCCCTCCACTTT